What follows is one T cell receptor (beta chain) and its context. Its antigen is undetermined. Peripheral blood genomic DNA, not sorted cells or RNA, was the template. The sample belongs to a study of T cell repertoires in aging, cancer and after chemotherapy. Study overall: Donor ages fell into six groups from 30 or younger up to 70 or older. Paired samples before and after chemotherapy came from glioblastoma patients receiving temozolomide-based therapy. The full dataset contained roughly 8.8 million TCR reads.

Germline V gene sequence: CDR1 MNHNS, CDR2 SASEGT. CDR3 length: 13 residues. The ends were cut back, 2 bases at V and 7 bases at J, with 9 bases in the middle. Rearranged V-D-J TRB sequences were amplified with a mixed TRB-A/B primer pool. TCRdb ran MiXCR on the multiplex PCR reads and lists one entry per CDR3 protein. Of about 7,700 distinct CDR3 sequences in the sample, less than 70% were seen once. Study-wide findings and caveats: In healthy donors, age-related TCR diversity loss mainly reflected lost richness.

The chain employs TRBV6-1 and TRBJ1-5; D is undetermined. Source material: blood. The TCR was taken from a human donor with a solid tumor. The DNA of the CDR3 is TGTGCCAGCAGTGAAATACACAGACAGCCCCAGCATTTT. Amino acid sequence: CASSEIHRQPQHF.